The text below deals with one TCR beta chain. Its specificity is unknown. The PCR had 60 Vbeta and 13 Jbeta primers. Profiled with immunoSEQ multiplex PCR; TCRdb holds only in-frame clones, not every one. The sample lists about 180,000 clones, approximately 80% occurring once. Germline loops: CDR1 GTSNPN, CDR2 SVGIG (reference sequence). With V trimmed by 3 bases and J by 2 bases, 15 bases remained unmatched. The CDR3 totals 18 residues. The sample is drawn from a study of cytomegalovirus exposure and HLA in healthy donors. Study conclusions and caveats: A likely sequencing artifact accounted for one observed cluster of highly shared sequence variants. Per published accounts, TCR beta sequences correctly predicted the HLA-A and HLA-B alleles of most subjects. The records held CMV serostatus as the only immune exposure information.

The clonotype was recovered from a man aged 55-75 years in good health and CMV-seronegative. The chain links TRBV30 to TRBJ1-2; 10 nucleotides agree with TRBD1. Sequencing was carried out using PBMCs. CDR3 nucleotide sequence: TGTGCCTGGAGCCTTAGGGTTACCGGGACAGGGGCGAACTATGGCTACACCTTC. Residues: CAWSLRVTGTGANYGYTF.